Listed below are T cell receptor beta chains from one sample, sequenced in a study of T cell changes during pregnancy in multiple sclerosis. TCRdb keeps only in-frame clones here, not all; method: immunoSEQ multiplex PCR. Of fewer than 50,000 clones in the sample, around 90% were seen once. The sequencing used CD8+ T cells from peripheral blood mononuclear cells, collected in the third trimester of pregnancy. These receptor sequences come from a female donor with multiple sclerosis, enrolled in a pregnancy study. Each CDR3 is given with its conserved first and last residue. Each record gives: D gene, clone size, J gene, V gene, CDR3 protein, CDR3 DNA. The D gene is left open where the match is weak. Clone size is given for some rows only: seen once, a few or many times, or a class if the clone is expanded.

d_gene: TRBD1
abundance: .
j_gene: TRBJ2-2
v_gene: TRBV28
CDR3aa: CASRTGVYTGELFF
CDR3nt: TGTGCCAGCCGGACAGGGGTGTACACCGGGGAGCTGTTTTTT

d_gene: TRBD1
abundance: .
j_gene: TRBJ1-2
v_gene: TRBV2
CDR3aa: CASSGEGRGQDGYTF
CDR3nt: TGTGCCAGCAGTGGTGAGGGCAGGGGACAGGATGGCTACACCTTC

d_gene: TRBD1
abundance: .
j_gene: TRBJ2-3
v_gene: TRBV9
CDR3aa: CASSPYQSGQDYPWDTQYF
CDR3nt: TGTGCCAGCAGCCCCTACCAATCGGGACAGGATTATCCTTGGGATACGCAGTATTTT

d_gene: TRBD2
abundance: .
j_gene: TRBJ2-5
v_gene: TRBV27
CDR3aa: CASSPSTSGRAETQYF
CDR3nt: TGTGCCAGCAGTCCCTCCACTAGCGGGAGGGCGGAGACCCAGTACTTC

d_gene: TRBD1
abundance: .
j_gene: TRBJ2-1
v_gene: TRBV5-1
CDR3aa: CASSPQGAVSQNEQFF
CDR3nt: TGCGCCAGCAGCCCACAGGGGGCGGTAAGTCAGAATGAGCAGTTCTTC

d_gene: TRBD2
abundance: .
j_gene: TRBJ2-7
v_gene: TRBV19
CDR3aa: CASSNLGLAESYEQYF
CDR3nt: TGTGCCAGTAGCAACCTTGGACTAGCGGAATCCTACGAGCAGTACTTC

d_gene: .
abundance: .
j_gene: TRBJ1-6
v_gene: TRBV10-3
CDR3aa: CAISESPSGNSPLHF
CDR3nt: TGTGCCATCAGTGAGTCCCCCAGCGGGAATTCACCCCTCCACTTT

d_gene: TRBD1
abundance: .
j_gene: TRBJ2-1
v_gene: TRBV7-9
CDR3aa: CASSLERGRGYNEQFF
CDR3nt: TGTGCCAGCAGCTTAGAGAGGGGCAGGGGGTACAATGAGCAGTTCTTC

d_gene: .
abundance: .
j_gene: TRBJ2-7
v_gene: TRBV7-9
CDR3aa: CASSTVSYEQYF
CDR3nt: TGTGCCAGCAGCACAGTCTCCTACGAGCAGTACTTC

d_gene: TRBD1
abundance: .
j_gene: TRBJ2-5
v_gene: TRBV7-9
CDR3aa: CASSPTRGGRETQYF
CDR3nt: TGTGCCAGCAGCCCCACTCGAGGGGGCAGAGAGACCCAGTACTTC

d_gene: TRBD2
abundance: .
j_gene: TRBJ2-2
v_gene: TRBV19
CDR3aa: CASSIETSGTGELFF
CDR3nt: TGTGCCAGTAGTATTGAGACTAGCGGGACCGGGGAGCTGTTTTTT

d_gene: .
abundance: .
j_gene: TRBJ2-3
v_gene: TRBV29-1
CDR3aa: CSAVVVALDRTDTQYF
CDR3nt: TGCAGCGCTGTTGTCGTAGCCCTCGACCGCACAGATACGCAGTATTTT

d_gene: .
abundance: .
j_gene: TRBJ2-5
v_gene: TRBV6-6
CDR3aa: CASSYSDRLETQYF
CDR3nt: TGTGCCAGCAGTTACTCTGACAGGCTGGAGACCCAGTACTTC

d_gene: TRBD1
abundance: .
j_gene: TRBJ2-5
v_gene: TRBV7-9
CDR3aa: CASSLPQIRQGGETQYF
CDR3nt: TGTGCCAGCAGCTTACCGCAGATACGACAGGGGGGAGAGACCCAGTACTTC

d_gene: .
abundance: once
j_gene: TRBJ2-1
v_gene: TRBV29-1
CDR3aa: CSVEDHDAQGYNEQFF
CDR3nt: TGCAGCGTTGAAGATCACGACGCCCAGGGCTACAATGAGCAGTTCTTC

d_gene: TRBD1
abundance: .
j_gene: TRBJ2-7
v_gene: TRBV19
CDR3aa: CASSPGQGAYEQYF
CDR3nt: TGTGCCAGTAGTCCAGGACAGGGGGCCTACGAGCAGTACTTC

d_gene: .
abundance: medium-sized
j_gene: TRBJ1-4
v_gene: TRBV6-1
CDR3aa: CASSEGAEGSEKLFF
CDR3nt: TGTGCCAGCAGTGAAGGGGCGGAGGGAAGTGAAAAACTGTTTTTT

d_gene: TRBD2
abundance: .
j_gene: TRBJ2-7
v_gene: TRBV27
CDR3aa: CASSHRLAGVYEQYF
CDR3nt: TGTGCCAGCAGTCACAGACTAGCGGGAGTCTACGAGCAGTACTTC

d_gene: .
abundance: .
j_gene: TRBJ2-4
v_gene: TRBV2
CDR3aa: CASSESGGNIQYF
CDR3nt: TGTGCCAGCAGTGAATCTGGAGGGAACATTCAGTACTTC

d_gene: TRBD2
abundance: once
j_gene: TRBJ2-7
v_gene: TRBV2
CDR3aa: CASSVPAGGPYEQYF
CDR3nt: TGTGCCAGCAGTGTCCCAGCGGGAGGGCCCTACGAGCAGTACTTC

d_gene: TRBD2
abundance: .
j_gene: TRBJ2-3
v_gene: TRBV5-1
CDR3aa: CASSLWTSGRTDTQYF
CDR3nt: TGCGCCAGCAGCTTGTGGACTAGCGGGCGCACAGATACGCAGTATTTT

d_gene: TRBD2
abundance: .
j_gene: TRBJ2-7
v_gene: TRBV10-3
CDR3aa: CAISGGTSRGEQYF
CDR3nt: TGTGCCATCAGTGGGGGGACTAGCAGGGGCGAGCAGTACTTC

d_gene: .
abundance: once
j_gene: TRBJ1-1
v_gene: TRBV13
CDR3aa: CASSRTRGAFF
CDR3nt: TGTGCCAGCAGCAGGACACGCGGAGCTTTCTTT